The subject of this entry is one TCR beta chain. The antigen remains undetermined. These data come from a study of cytomegalovirus exposure and HLA in healthy donors. The study, taken as a whole, reports: The authors enumerated around 150 TCR beta chains as linked to cytomegalovirus.

From germline, CDR1 is SGHRS and CDR2 YFSETQ. CDR3 length: 12 residues. V was shortened by 6 bases and J by 10 bases, with 16 bases between the two germline ends. In the PCR, 60 Vbeta and 13 Jbeta primers were used. TCRdb's copy holds only in-frame clones and misses some; the assay was immunoSEQ multiplex PCR. The sample lists under 200,000 clones, around 73% occurring once. This clonotype originated in a man in his 60s in good health and CMV-seronegative. The chain combines TRBV5-1 with TRBJ2-5, with D tentatively TRBD2 (6 bases). Specimen: PBMCs. The CDR3 protein is CASTGEPGSQYF. The CDR3 nucleotides are TGCGCCAGCACGGGGGAGCCCGGGAGCCAGTACTTC.